One and the same sample provided the 31 T cell receptor beta chains below, sequenced in a study of PD-1 blockade in classical Hodgkin lymphoma. Relapse after autologous stem cell transplantation occurred in every patient, and brentuximab vedotin exposure varied. Negative selection with magnetic separation was used to purify CD4+ T cells from thawed PBMCs. Here immunoSEQ multiplex PCR was the method, and the copy in TCRdb shows in-frame clones only, minus some. The sample holds about 15,000 clones, 70% to 90% seen once. Sequenced material: CD4+ T cells from blood, taken at baseline. The receptor source for this set is a human donor with classical Hodgkin lymphoma.

The chain recombines TRBV4-3 with TRBJ1-2; 7 bases are a match to TRBD1. Germline V CDR1 and CDR2: LGHNA, YSLEER. The CDR3 loop spans 14 amino acids. V dropped 0 bases and J dropped 5; count of bases not matched to a gene: 3. The CDR3 spells CASSQEDRAYGYTF. CDR3 nucleotides: TGCGCCAGCAGCCAAGAAGACAGGGCTTATGGCTACACCTTC.

The gene calls are TRBV7-3 and TRBJ2-3, with D tentatively TRBD2 (5 bases). The CDR3 is made up of 13 amino acids. Trimming shortened V by 3 bases and J by 6 bases, and 10 bases separated the two germline ends. Germline-derived CDR1 and CDR2 are SGHTA and FQGTGA. The CDR3 region is CASSLGWEDTQYF. The CDR3, as DNA: TGTGCCAGCAGCTTGGGGTGGGAGGATACGCAGTATTTT.

V and J are TRBV28 and TRBJ1-5, with 9 bases identical to TRBD1. The CDR3 is 15 residues long. V was pared by 6 bases and J by 6 bases, with 9 bases of the junction left unmatched. The V gene's germline CDR1 is MDHEN and CDR2 SYDVKM. This chain's CDR3 is CASSTTGGDVQPQHF. Written as DNA, the CDR3 is TGTGCCAGCAGCACTACAGGGGGCGATGTTCAGCCCCAGCATTTT.

J is TRBJ1-1 and V is TRBV5-4; weak D call: TRBD1 (5 bases). Between the trimmed V and J ends, which lost 0 bases and 0 bases, there was a span of 9 bases. Germline CDR1 is SGHNT and CDR2 is YYREEE (reference sequence). CDR3 length: 15 residues. The CDR3 DNA reads TGTGCCAGCAGCTTGGCTGCCAGGGTGAACACTGAAGCTTTCTTT. Translation: CASSLAARVNTEAFF.

The chain combines TRBV5-1 with TRBJ2-7; D gene unclear. The germline gives CDR1 SGHRS, CDR2 YFSETQ. The CDR3 runs to 13 residues. Trimming removed 1 base from V and 0 bases from J, with 5 bases in between. In DNA form, the CDR3 reads TGCGCCAGCAGCTTGACCACCTCCTACGAGCAGTACTTC. It is translated as CASSLTTSYEQYF.

This clone has more than one count but fewer than ten. The chain carries TRBV27 and TRBJ2-7; D unclear. In germline, CDR1 is MNHEY, CDR2 SMNVEV (reference sequence). This CDR3 is 10 amino acids long. The V gene lost 8 bases and the J gene lost 3 bases, with 5 bases spanning the gap. The chain's CDR3 is CASGLYEQYF. CDR3 nucleotides: TGTGCCAGCGGGCTCTACGAGCAGTACTTC.

This chain connects TRBV11-1 to TRBJ1-1; 7 bases are shared with TRBD1. The germline V gene encodes CDR1 SGHAT and CDR2 FQDESV (reference sequence). Trimming at V came to 6 bases and at J to 1 base, leaving 5 bases not matched to a gene. CDR3 length equals 14 residues. CDR3 sequence: CASRPRQGNTEAFF. Here the CDR3 DNA reads TGTGCCAGCAGACCGAGACAGGGGAACACTGAAGCTTTCTTT.

V gene TRBV19 combines with J gene TRBJ1-5, with D unclear. The CDR3 runs to 13 residues. The germline CDR1 and CDR2 sequences are LNHDA and SQIVND (reference sequence). Trimming cost V 6 bases and J 4 bases, with 10 bases left between them. DNA of the CDR3: TGTGCCAGTAGCCTGGACCTTAATCAGCCCCAGCATTTT. Translation: CASSLDLNQPQHF.

V gene TRBV5-1 combines with J gene TRBJ1-4, with a possible D match to TRBD1 (6 bases). Germline lookup yields CDR1 SGHRS and CDR2 YFSETQ. Trimming pared 4 bases from V and 4 bases from J, leaving 17 bases between. The CDR3 extends over 16 amino acids. CDR3 in amino acids: CASSPAGGRDNEKLFF. The DNA for the CDR3 is TGCGCCAGCAGCCCGGCTGGGGGGCGAGATAATGAAAAACTGTTTTTT.

This clone was counted a few times. V and J are TRBV19 and TRBJ1-5; TRBD1 matches 7 bases. CDR3 length equals 15 residues. From germline, CDR1 is LNHDA and CDR2 SQIVND (reference sequence). The junction had 1 base not matched to a gene; V was cut back by 2 bases and J by 0 bases. Here the CDR3 reads CASSIRTGSNQPQHF. The CDR3, as DNA: TGTGCCAGTAGTATAAGGACAGGTAGCAATCAGCCCCAGCATTTT. Full variable domain (missing parts from reference TRBV19 and TRBJ1-5): DGGITQSPKYLFRKEGQNVTLSCEQNLNHDAMYWYRQDPGQGLRLIYYSQIVNDFQKGDIAEGYSVSREKKESFPLTVTSAQKNPTAFYLCASSIRTGSNQPQHFGDGTRLSIL.

A single count supports this clone. V is TRBV2 and J is TRBJ1-6, with D tentatively TRBD1 (6 bases). The germline CDR1 and CDR2 sequences are SNHLY and FYNNEI. The CDR3 covers 12 residues. V was cut by 5 bases and J by 11 bases, with 10 bases left in between. CDR3 nucleotides: TGTGCCAGCAGTTTACAGGGACCACCCCTCCACTTT. Translating gives CASSLQGPPLHF.

The chain links TRBV29-1 to TRBJ2-5; D unresolved. V lost 0 bases, J lost 0 bases, and 14 bases lay in between. The CDR3 loop spans 16 amino acids. Germline-derived CDR1 and CDR2 are SQVTM and ANQGSEA. CDR3 in DNA: TGCAGCGTTGAAGAGTTCGTATGGCCGGACCAAGAGACCCAGTACTTC. Translating gives CSVEEFVWPDQETQYF.

The CDR3 coding sequence is TGCAGCGTTCGGACAGGGTCGAGCAATCAGCCCCAGCATTTT. It codes for CSVRTGSSNQPQHF. The chain carries TRBV29-1 and TRBJ1-5; 8 nucleotides match TRBD1. The CDR3 consists of 14 residues. The V and J ends lost 5 bases and 1 base, in that order; junction bases with no gene match: 4. CDR1 is SQVTM and CDR2 is ANQGSEA in the germline V gene.

The chain joins TRBV6-5 to TRBJ2-7, with TRBD2 matching 9 bases. Trimming cost V 6 bases and J 2 bases; bases outside gene matches: 8. From germline, CDR1 is MNHEY and CDR2 SVGAGI. The CDR3 runs to 15 residues. The CDR3 here is CASSSGLAQTYEQYF. CDR3 coding DNA: TGTGCCAGCAGCTCCGGACTAGCGCAGACCTACGAGCAGTACTTC.

The V call is TRBV7-9, the J call TRBJ2-5, with a possible D match to TRBD2 (6 bases). The CDR3 is 14 residues long. From germline, CDR1 is SEHNR and CDR2 FQNEAQ (reference sequence). The germline V and J ends were trimmed by 1 base and 5 bases, with 11 bases remaining between them. The CDR3 here is CASSLGTSGETQYF. The CDR3 DNA reads as TGTGCCAGCAGCTTAGGGACAAGCGGGGAGACCCAGTACTTC.

The chain employs TRBV2 and TRBJ1-5; 7 bases are a match to TRBD1. This CDR3 comprises 15 residues. Per germline, CDR1 SNHLY and CDR2 FYNNEI. Unmatched junction bases numbered 6, after V lost 6 bases and J lost 1 base. This CDR3 reads CASRRQGQSNQPQHF. CDR3 DNA: TGTGCCAGCAGGAGACAGGGTCAGAGCAATCAGCCCCAGCATTTT.

This chain joins TRBV11-1 and TRBJ2-3; perhaps TRBD2 as D (6 bases). Germline-derived CDR1 and CDR2 are SGHAT and FQDESV (reference sequence). There are 15 residues in the CDR3. V lost 4 bases and J lost 6, with 17 bases in between. CDR3 region: CASSSGLIEGDTQYF. CDR3 in DNA: TGTGCCAGCAGCTCGGGACTGATCGAGGGGGATACGCAGTATTTT. The variable domain in full, completed from reference TRBV11-1 and TRBJ2-3, reads EAEVAQSPRYKITEKSQAVAFWCDPISGHATLYWYRQILGQGPELLVQFQDESVVDDSQLPKDRFSAERLKGVDSTLKIQPAELGDSAMYLCASSSGLIEGDTQYFGPGTRLTVL.

The gene calls are TRBV6-5 and TRBJ1-1; TRBD1 agrees at 8 bases. The CDR3 runs to 13 residues. Germline V gene lookup returns CDR1 MNHEY and CDR2 SVGAGI. The V and J ends lost 6 bases and 1 base, in that order; junction bases with no gene match: 1. CDR3 sequence reads: CASRDRGNTEAFF. In DNA, the CDR3 is TGTGCCAGCAGAGACAGGGGGAACACTGAAGCTTTCTTT.

The chain recombines TRBV4-3 with TRBJ2-1, with 8 nucleotides matching TRBD2. CDR1 LGHNA and CDR2 YSLEER come from the germline V gene. The length of the CDR3 is 16 residues. The trim removed 1 base at V and 2 bases at J, leaving 4 bases unmatched. This CDR3 reads CASSQASGGTYNEQFF. CDR3 nucleotide sequence: TGCGCCAGCAGCCAAGCCTCGGGAGGGACCTACAATGAGCAGTTCTTC.

In this sample, this clone turned up a few times. The V call is TRBV6-5, the J call TRBJ1-1; no reliable D call. Deletions cut 2 bases from V and 1 base from J, with 5 bases between. Per germline, CDR1 MNHEY and CDR2 SVGAGI. This CDR3 contains 13 residues. CDR3 region: CASSYSRNTEAFF. CDR3 nucleotide sequence: TGTGCCAGCAGTTACAGCAGGAACACTGAAGCTTTCTTT.

The J gene is TRBJ1-2, the V gene TRBV25-1, with TRBD1 as a possible D gene (6 bases). V lost 5 bases to trimming and J lost 4 bases, with 11 bases between them. Germline V gives CDR1 MGHDK, CDR2 SYGVNS. CDR3 length: 13 residues. The CDR3 region is CASSRTGAYGYTF. In DNA, the CDR3 is TGTGCCAGCAGTCGGACGGGGGCCTATGGCTACACCTTC.

V is TRBV18 and J is TRBJ2-7, with a weak D call TRBD1 (6 bases). Germline CDR1 reads KGHSH; CDR2 reads LQKENI. The ends were cut back, 5 bases at V and 0 bases at J, with 14 bases in the middle. This CDR3 contains 15 residues. The CDR3 sequence is CASSAQGSSSYEQYF. The CDR3 bases are TGTGCCAGCTCAGCCCAGGGGTCTAGCTCCTACGAGCAGTACTTC.

This chain connects TRBV7-2 to TRBJ1-6; D not certain. The CDR3 totals 14 residues. Germline V gives CDR1 SGHTA, CDR2 FQGNSA. The V end was cut by 3 bases, the J end by 5 bases, with 8 bases between. CDR3 protein: CASSFYADNSPLHF. In DNA form, the CDR3 reads TGTGCCAGCAGCTTTTACGCGGATAATTCACCCCTCCACTTT.

The V and J genes are TRBV6-1 and TRBJ1-2; D gene uncertain. Per the germline V gene, CDR1 is MNHNS and CDR2 is SASEGT. Trimming removed 1 base at V and 4 bases at J, with 13 bases between. The CDR3 is 15 residues long. The CDR3 DNA reads as TGTGCCAGCAGTGAAGATAGCGGCAGCTTCTATGGCTACACCTTC. It translates to CASSEDSGSFYGYTF.

This chain joins TRBV7-2 and TRBJ2-5; TRBD2 might be the D (5 bases). The CDR3 contains 11 residues. Germline assignment: CDR1 SGHTA and CDR2 FQGNSA. The V gene lost 5 bases and the J gene lost 14 bases, with 15 bases spanning the gap. Written as DNA, the CDR3 is TGTGCCAGCAGCCCCGGGGTCTATCCCTACTTC. The encoded protein is CASSPGVYPYF.

This clone was counted a few times. V and J are TRBV2 and TRBJ1-4; D unresolved. V lost 1 base to trimming and J lost 7 bases, with 13 bases between them. The CDR3 runs to 15 residues. Germline CDR1 SNHLY, CDR2 FYNNEI. CDR3 sequence: CASSEVGFATEKLFF. DNA for the CDR3: TGTGCCAGCAGTGAAGTTGGGTTTGCCACTGAAAAACTGTTTTTT.

This chain joins TRBV5-6 and TRBJ2-5; D not certain. CDR3 size: 11 residues. V dropped 2 bases and J dropped 4 bases, with 3 bases sitting between them. CDR1 is SGHDT, CDR2 YYEEEE, per germline. In DNA form, the CDR3 reads TGTGCCAGCAGCTTAGTAGAGACCCAGTACTTC. The encoded protein is CASSLVETQYF.

This chain uses TRBV11-2 with TRBJ2-7, with D possibly TRBD2 on 7 matching bases. Deletions cut 1 base from V and 1 base from J, with 17 bases between. CDR1 and CDR2 (germline): SGHAT, FQNNGV. The CDR3 has 17 amino acids. CDR3 loop: CASSLGRGGGVSYEQYF. CDR3 coding DNA: TGTGCCAGCAGCTTAGGTCGGGGAGGGGGAGTGTCCTACGAGCAGTACTTC. The full variable domain, rest sourced from reference TRBV11-2 and TRBJ2-7, is EAGVAQSPRYKIIEKRQSVAFWCNPISGHATLYWYQQILGQGPKLLIQFQNNGVVDDSQLPKDRFSAERLKGVDSTLKIQPAKLEDSAVYLCASSLGRGGGVSYEQYFGPGTRLTVT.

The rearrangement uses TRBV30 and TRBJ2-1; 8 nucleotides align to TRBD1. Germline V gene lookup returns CDR1 GTSNPN and CDR2 SVGIG (reference sequence). Trimming took 4 bases from V and 3 from J; bases not matched to a gene: 11. This CDR3 has 16 amino acids. CDR3 protein: CAWIPPTGVLYNEQFF. The CDR3 nucleotides are TGTGCCTGGATCCCCCCGACAGGGGTGCTCTACAATGAGCAGTTCTTC.

V is TRBV7-8 and J is TRBJ2-3; D possibly corresponds to TRBD1 (5 bases). The CDR3 covers 14 residues. The V gene lost 1 base and the J gene lost 6 bases, with 11 bases spanning the gap. In germline, CDR1 is SGHVS, CDR2 FQNEAQ. CDR3 nucleotide sequence: TGTGCCAGCAGCTTAGGGCTACACAGGGATACGCAGTATTTT. It encodes CASSLGLHRDTQYF.

The V gene is TRBV10-3, the J gene TRBJ2-2; D call uncertain. Trimming left V 4 bases short and J 6 bases short, with 6 bases between. The CDR3 extends over 12 amino acids. Germline CDR1 is ENHRY and CDR2 is SYGVKD. CDR3 nucleotide sequence: TGTGCCATCAGTGCCCGCCCCGGGGAGCTGTTTTTT. Encoded protein: CAISARPGELFF.